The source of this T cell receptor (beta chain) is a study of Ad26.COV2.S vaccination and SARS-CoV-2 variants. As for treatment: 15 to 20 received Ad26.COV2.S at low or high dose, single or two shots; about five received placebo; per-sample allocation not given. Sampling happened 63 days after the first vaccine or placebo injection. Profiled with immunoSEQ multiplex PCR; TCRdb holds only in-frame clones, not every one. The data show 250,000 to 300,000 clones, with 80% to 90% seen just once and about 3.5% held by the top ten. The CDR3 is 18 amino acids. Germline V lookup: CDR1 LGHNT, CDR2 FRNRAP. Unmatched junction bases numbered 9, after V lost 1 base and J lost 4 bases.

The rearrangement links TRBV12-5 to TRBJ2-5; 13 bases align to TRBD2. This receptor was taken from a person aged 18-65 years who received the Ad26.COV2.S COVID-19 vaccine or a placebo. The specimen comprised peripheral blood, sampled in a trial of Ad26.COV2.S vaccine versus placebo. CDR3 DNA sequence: TGTGCTAGTGGTTTGGGAGGTAAAGGACTAGCGGGAGTAGAGACCCAGTACTTC. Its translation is CASGLGGKGLAGVETQYF.